Only one count was recorded for the clone carrying this T cell receptor beta chain. What it recognizes is unknown. This sample is part of a study of siplizumab effects on memory and regulatory T cells. Study conclusions and caveats: Memory cells seemed less diverse than naive T cells, which seemed major alloresponse contributors.

The CDR3 runs 13 residues. Trimming took 5 bases from V and 8 from J, leaving 14 bases between them. Germline CDR1 reads SNHLY; CDR2 reads FYNNEI. Around 100,000 TCR templates underwent assay in every sample. Data came from immunoSEQ multiplex PCR; TCRdb stores just in-frame clones and leaves some out. The table records around 100,000 clones, about 91% of them present only once. The clonotype comes from a human donor in good health. Material: CD4+ T cells sorted from blood. The chain is built from TRBV2 and TRBJ2-3; D gene uncertain. In DNA, the CDR3 is TGTGCCAGCAGTCCCGGGTCTAGAGGTACGCAGTATTTT. Translation: CASSPGSRGTQYF.